The clone carrying this TCR beta chain occurred once. Trimming took off 0 bases at V and 2 bases at J, with 28 bases between the two ends. CDR3 length: 21 residues. This entry comes from a study of control samples from healthy donors and cancer patients. Clones were read by immunoSEQ multiplex PCR, and TCRdb kept only the in-frame ones, dropping some. The data contain 99,000 or so clones, almost 85% of them singletons. The chain is built from TRBV23-1 and TRBJ1-2, with D possibly matching TRBD1 (6 bases). TRBV23-1 has ORF status, its function being uncertain. Sequencing was carried out using blood. The clonotype comes from a man aged 55 to 69 in good health. The CDR3 DNA sequence: TGCGCCAGCAGTCAATCTATGGCCCAGTTTTACAAGCCTCAGGGGAACTATGGCTACACCTTC. This translates into CASSQSMAQFYKPQGNYGYTF.